The 29 T cell receptor beta chains in this list originate from one sample, sequenced in a study of blood T cell repertoires in COVID-19. The repertoire was sequenced with immunoSEQ multiplex PCR; TCRdb's copy has only in-frame clones and lacks some. The sample lists 150,000 to 200,000 clones; approximately 73% were seen once. Sequenced: PBMCs or T cells enriched from blood (not recorded which). The receptors come from a woman between 50 and 59 years old with acute COVID-19.

The genes are TRBV13 and TRBJ2-3; D might be TRBD1 (5 bases). This CDR3 has 13 amino acids. CDR1 and CDR2 (germline): PRHDT, FYEKMQ (reference sequence). Trimming left V 5 bases short and J 8 bases short, with 14 bases between. As DNA, the CDR3 is TGTGCCAGCAGCCCATCCCTAAGGGGTACGCAGTATTTT. Its translation is CASSPSLRGTQYF.

The chain carries TRBV11-2 and TRBJ2-5; 11 nucleotides match TRBD2. CDR1 is SGHAT, CDR2 FQNNGV, per germline. V lost 2 bases and J lost 5; bases outside the gene matches: 16. This CDR3 has 19 residues. CDR3 amino acids: CASSLKGLADTLGLETQYF. The CDR3 DNA follows: TGTGCCAGCAGCTTAAAGGGACTAGCGGACACTCTGGGTTTGGAGACCCAGTACTTC.

There are a few counts of this clone. The CDR3 DNA follows: TGTGCCAGCAGCTGGGGTGAACAGGGCAATGGCTACACCTTC. Its translation: CASSWGEQGNGYTF. The gene calls are TRBV7-9 and TRBJ1-2; D may be TRBD1 (6 bases). Between the trimmed V and J ends, which lost 4 bases and 6 bases, there was a span of 15 bases. Germline loops: CDR1 SEHNR, CDR2 FQNEAQ (reference sequence). The CDR3 extends over 14 amino acids.

The gene calls are TRBV5-1 and TRBJ1-5; D might be TRBD1 (5 bases). The V gene lost 5 bases and the J gene lost 4 bases, with 10 bases spanning the gap. This CDR3 has 13 residues. Germline lookup yields CDR1 SGHRS and CDR2 YFSETQ. CDR3 bases: TGCGCCAGCAGGGTGACAGAGAATCAGCCCCAGCATTTT. Its protein is CASRVTENQPQHF.

This chain links TRBV6-2 or TRBV6-3 with TRBJ1-4; the D gene is possibly TRBD1 (5 bases). Germline CDR1 MNHEY, CDR2 SVGEGT. Trimming took off 4 bases at V and 1 base at J, with 13 bases between the two ends. This CDR3 contains 16 residues. The CDR3 loop reads CASSSEGEGTNEKLFF. In DNA, the CDR3 is TGTGCCAGCAGTTCCGAAGGGGAGGGAACTAATGAAAAACTGTTTTTT.

The V gene is TRBV28, the J gene TRBJ2-2; TRBD1 is a possible D gene (5 bases). CDR3 length equals 15 residues. Trimming removed 6 bases from V and 6 bases from J, with 17 bases in between. The germline V gene encodes CDR1 MDHEN and CDR2 SYDVKM. The CDR3 here is CASRFTGPGPGELFF. The CDR3 DNA reads TGTGCCAGCAGATTTACAGGTCCCGGACCCGGGGAGCTGTTTTTT. The full variable domain, its missing parts supplied by reference TRBV28 and TRBJ2-2, is DVKVTQSSRYLVKRTGEKVFLECVQDMDHENMFWYRQDPGLGLRLIYFSYDVKMKEKGDIPEGYSVSREKKERFSLILESASTNQTSMYLCASRFTGPGPGELFFGEGSRLTVL.

The genes are TRBV28 and TRBJ1-2; 10 bases are a match to TRBD1. There are 14 residues in the CDR3. From germline, CDR1 is MDHEN and CDR2 SYDVKM. J was trimmed by 7 bases and V by 5 bases; bases with no gene match: 7. In DNA, the CDR3 is TGTGCCAGCAGTGAAGACAGGGGGCCTCTTGGCTACACCTTC. This encodes CASSEDRGPLGYTF.

V gene TRBV2 combines with J gene TRBJ1-5; a weak D match, TRBD1 (6 bases). V gave up 4 bases and J gave up 2 bases, with 15 bases separating them. Germline CDR1 reads SNHLY; CDR2 reads FYNNEI. The CDR3 covers 16 residues. Here the CDR3 reads CASSAFTGWGNQPQHF. CDR3 nucleotide sequence: TGTGCCAGCAGTGCCTTTACAGGGTGGGGCAATCAGCCCCAGCATTTT.

In DNA form, the CDR3 reads TGTGCCAGCAGCCCGCGGACAGGGGGATATGGCTACACCTTC. This sequence encodes CASSPRTGGYGYTF. This chain joins TRBV6-6 and TRBJ1-2, with 10 bases fitting TRBD1. V lost 6 bases, J lost 5 bases, and 6 bases stayed unmatched. CDR1 and CDR2 from the germline V gene are MNHNY and SVGAGI (reference sequence). The CDR3 consists of 14 residues.

V and J are TRBV10-1 and TRBJ1-2; D gene ambiguous. Germline V gene lookup returns CDR1 WNHNN and CDR2 SYGVQD (reference sequence). V was pared by 5 bases and J by 6 bases, with 13 bases between. There are 13 residues in the CDR3. The CDR3 protein is CASSLEQHNGYTF. The CDR3 bases are TGCGCCAGCAGTTTAGAACAGCATAATGGCTACACCTTC.

The chain employs TRBV5-1 and TRBJ2-3, with 10 bases matching TRBD1. This CDR3 region has 15 residues. Germline-derived CDR1 and CDR2 are SGHRS and YFSETQ. The J segment lost 0 bases and the V segment lost 4 bases, leaving 2 bases of the junction unmatched. The CDR3 DNA sequence: TGCGCCAGCAGCACGGGACAGGGGAGCACAGATACGCAGTATTTT. Translation gives CASSTGQGSTDTQYF.

The V gene is TRBV6-5, the J gene TRBJ2-1; TRBD2 aligns across 7 bases. The CDR3 consists of 15 residues. Trimming took 0 bases from V and 4 from J; bases not matched to a gene: 3. CDR1 and CDR2 from the germline V gene are MNHEY and SVGAGI. CDR3 DNA sequence: TGTGCCAGCAGTTACTCGGGTAGCGGGTACAATGAGCAGTTCTTC. Protein product: CASSYSGSGYNEQFF.

Of note for this clone: Since no conserved phenylalanine or tryptophan closes the CDR3, a read error is the likely cause. The limits of the CDR3 on the DNA are not certain, so only TCRdb's listed CDR3 is given. CDR3 residues: CASSPLVGQRVI. The chain has TRBV28 and TRBJ2-7; the table's D call TRBD1 went unverified against the DNA. CDR1 and CDR2 (germline): MDHEN, SYDVKM. The CDR3 has 12 amino acids, counting both end residues.

V usage is TRBV24-1 and J usage is TRBJ2-7; D is perhaps TRBD2 (6 bases). V was clipped by 5 bases and J by 1 base, with 14 bases between them. In germline, CDR1 is KGHDR, CDR2 SFDVKD. This CDR3 spans 15 amino acids. CDR3 bases: TGTGCCACCAGTGCCTCCGCAGGGAGGTCCTACGAGCAGTACGTC. Its translation: CATSASAGRSYEQYV.

The chain combines TRBV5-4 with TRBJ2-4; 10 bases match TRBD1. V gave up 4 bases and J gave up 5 bases; unmatched junction bases: 6. The CDR3 runs to 15 residues. Germline V lookup: CDR1 SGHNT, CDR2 YYREEE (reference sequence). CDR3 in amino acids: CASSGPGQGENIQYF. The CDR3 bases are TGTGCCAGCAGCGGGCCCGGACAGGGGGAAAACATTCAGTACTTC. The full variable domain, with the rest looked up from reference TRBV5-4 and TRBJ2-4, is ETGVTQSPTHLIKTRGQQVTLRCSSQSGHNTVSWYQQALGQGPQFIFQYYREEENGRGNFPPRFSGLQFPNYSSELNVNALELDDSALYLCASSGPGQGENIQYFGAGTRLSVL.

This chain connects TRBV15 to TRBJ2-1; 11 bases are a match to TRBD1. CDR3 length: 15 residues. With 5 bases clipped from V and 8 bases from J, the junction kept 8 bases outside the gene matches. Germline V gene data show CDR1 as LNHNV and CDR2 as YYDKDF (reference sequence). CDR3 DNA sequence: TGTGCCACCAGCCCCCGGACAGGGGGCCTGGATGAGCAGTTCTTC. Translated: CATSPRTGGLDEQFF.

This chain connects TRBV9 to TRBJ1-1; D is possibly TRBD1 (5 bases). Trimming left V 0 bases short and J 11 bases short, with 14 bases between. CDR3 length equals 13 residues. CDR1 and CDR2 (germline): SGDLS, YYNGEE. The CDR3 reads CASSVGQGLAAFF. Written as DNA, the CDR3 is TGTGCCAGCAGCGTAGGGCAGGGTTTGGCGGCTTTCTTT.

The rearrangement joins TRBV5-1 to TRBJ1-4; the D is unclear. Germline V gene sequence: CDR1 SGHRS, CDR2 YFSETQ. The V end lost 4 bases, the J end lost 5 bases, and 15 bases lay between the germline ends. CDR3 size: 15 residues. In DNA form, the CDR3 reads TGCGCCAGCAGCCAAGGGAGTCCCTCGAATGAAAAACTGTTTTTT. As protein: CASSQGSPSNEKLFF. The full variable domain, completed using reference TRBV5-1 and TRBJ1-4, is KAGVTQTPRYLIKTRGQQVTLSCSPISGHRSVSWYQQTPGQGLQFLFEYFSETQRNKGNFPGRFSGRQFSNSRSEMNVSTLELGDSALYLCASSQGSPSNEKLFFGSGTQLSVL.

The chain combines TRBV28 with TRBJ1-1; 7 positions match TRBD1. This CDR3 is built from 15 residues. Germline V gives CDR1 MDHEN, CDR2 SYDVKM. Trimming at V came to 5 bases and at J to 2 bases, leaving 8 bases not matched to a gene. In DNA form, the CDR3 reads TGTGCCAGCAGTCCCCTACAGGGGTCTAACACTGAAGCTTTCTTT. Translation: CASSPLQGSNTEAFF.

The V and J genes are TRBV27 and TRBJ2-7; D is possibly TRBD1 (5 bases). The CDR3 has 13 residues. The V end lost 5 bases, the J end lost 3 bases, and 11 bases lay between the germline ends. Germline V gene sequence: CDR1 MNHEY, CDR2 SMNVEV (reference sequence). CDR3 residues: CASSLGVNYEQYV. The CDR3 coding sequence is TGTGCCAGCAGTCTAGGGGTAAACTACGAGCAGTACGTC.

V gene TRBV6-1 combines with J gene TRBJ2-5; D is uncertain. Germline CDR1 and CDR2: MNHNS and SASEGT. Between the trimmed V and J ends, which lost 3 bases and 5 bases, there was a span of 16 bases. The CDR3 runs to 15 residues. The CDR3 spells CASSDSSRRTETQYF. DNA for the CDR3: TGTGCCAGCAGTGATAGCTCGAGGCGAACCGAGACCCAGTACTTC.

The table lists this clone with a few counts. The chain carries TRBV21-1 and TRBJ2-7; TRBD2, as called in the table, went unchecked against the DNA. TRBV21-1 has pseudogene status. The CDR3 spans 15 residues. Here the CDR3 reads CASSTTREKQGVEYV. The DNA of the CDR3 is TGTGCCAGCAGCACGACCCGGGAGAAGCAAGGGGTGGAGTACGTC.

This chain connects TRBV28 to TRBJ1-6; D perhaps matches TRBD1 (5 bases). In germline, CDR1 is MDHEN, CDR2 SYDVKM. The CDR3 has 16 amino acids. Trimming shortened V by 5 bases and J by 6 bases, and 17 bases separated the two germline ends. The CDR3 spells CASSTRSGTPNSPLHF. CDR3 sequence (DNA): TGTGCCAGCAGTACCCGCTCCGGGACTCCTAATTCACCCCTCCACTTT. The entire variable domain, with the rest obtained from reference TRBV28 and TRBJ1-6, is as follows: DVKVTQSSRYLVKRTGEKVFLECVQDMDHENMFWYRQDPGLGLRLIYFSYDVKMKEKGDIPEGYSVSREKKERFSLILESASTNQTSMYLCASSTRSGTPNSPLHFGNGTRLTVT.

The chain combines TRBV3-1 (or the pseudogene TRBV3-2) with TRBJ1-4, with D unclear. Germline V CDR1 and CDR2: LGHDT, YNNKEL (reference sequence). The CDR3 runs to 15 residues. V was clipped by 1 base and J by 0 bases, with 6 bases between them. The CDR3 sequence: CASSQGGATNEKLFF. The CDR3 bases are TGTGCCAGCAGCCAAGGGGGAGCAACTAATGAAAAACTGTTTTTT.

This rearrangement joins TRBV19 to TRBJ1-1; 9 bases agree with TRBD1. CDR3 length equals 15 residues. With V trimmed by 1 base and J by 4 bases, 4 bases remained unmatched. Germline lookup yields CDR1 LNHDA and CDR2 SQIVND (reference sequence). The CDR3 DNA is TGTGCCAGTAGTATAGCGGCGACAGGGGGCACTGAAGCTTTCTTT. Its translation: CASSIAATGGTEAFF.

V is TRBV4-2 and J is TRBJ2-2, with D maybe TRBD2 (5 bases). Germline CDR1 is LGHNA and CDR2 is YNFKEQ. CDR3 length: 14 residues. V shed 0 bases and J shed 6 bases, with 8 bases lying between them. The CDR3 DNA reads TGTGCCAGCAGCCAAGATTCGGGGTCCGGGGAGCTGTTTTTT. It encodes CASSQDSGSGELFF.

This chain joins TRBV19 and TRBJ1-1; TRBD1 is a possible D gene (5 bases). Germline loops: CDR1 LNHDA, CDR2 SQIVND (reference sequence). V was pared by 1 base and J by 6 bases, with 21 bases between. This CDR3 comprises 17 residues. This CDR3 is CASSIGTLDLTEPEAFF. The DNA for the CDR3 is TGTGCCAGTAGTATAGGTACCCTGGACCTGACAGAGCCTGAAGCTTTCTTT.

A single count supports this clone. V is TRBV18 and J is TRBJ1-6; D remains unclear. The germline V gene encodes CDR1 KGHSH and CDR2 LQKENI. CDR3 length: 12 amino acids. Between the trimmed V and J ends, which lost 2 bases and 7 bases, there was a span of 3 bases. As DNA, the CDR3 is TGTGCCAGCTCACCATCGAATTCACCCCTCCACTTT. Protein sequence: CASSPSNSPLHF.

V is TRBV5-4 and J is TRBJ2-2; the match to TRBD2 covers 11 bases. Trimming took 4 bases from V and 5 from J; bases not matched to a gene: 7. The CDR3 spans 16 residues. The germline V gene encodes CDR1 SGHNT and CDR2 YYREEE (reference sequence). DNA for the CDR3: TGTGCCAGCAGCCCTGGGACTAGCGGACCGACCGGGGAGCTGTTTTTT. Translation gives CASSPGTSGPTGELFF.